This TCR beta chain was found in a study of OX40 agonist ivuxolimab in advanced cancers. The wider study: Treatment of patients was with ivuxolimab, an agonistic anti-OX40 (CD134) antibody. General study points: Low normalized T-cell clonal expansion was also seen in some nonresponders. CD8+ T cells showed, on average, more clonal expansion than CD4+ cells.

The CDR3 totals 14 residues. Trimming took off 5 bases at V and 2 bases at J, with 10 bases between the two ends. In germline, CDR1 is MNHNY, CDR2 SVGAGI (reference sequence). On this clone: Its cognate antigen is unknown.

Produced via immunoSEQ multiplex PCR; TCRdb's table is partial and in-frame only. The repertoire holds tens of thousands of clones, with around 80% as singletons. The sequencing here drew on CD4+ or CD8+ T cells sorted from blood, taken in a trial of the OX40 agonist ivuxolimab. The source of this sequence is an adult with an advanced solid tumor such as melanoma, head and neck, liver or kidney cancer. V usage is TRBV6-6 and J usage is TRBJ2-1; perhaps TRBD2 as D (5 bases). The CDR3 sequence is CASSIALPYNEQFF. For the CDR3, the DNA is TGTGCCAGCAGTATAGCGTTGCCCTACAATGAGCAGTTCTTC.